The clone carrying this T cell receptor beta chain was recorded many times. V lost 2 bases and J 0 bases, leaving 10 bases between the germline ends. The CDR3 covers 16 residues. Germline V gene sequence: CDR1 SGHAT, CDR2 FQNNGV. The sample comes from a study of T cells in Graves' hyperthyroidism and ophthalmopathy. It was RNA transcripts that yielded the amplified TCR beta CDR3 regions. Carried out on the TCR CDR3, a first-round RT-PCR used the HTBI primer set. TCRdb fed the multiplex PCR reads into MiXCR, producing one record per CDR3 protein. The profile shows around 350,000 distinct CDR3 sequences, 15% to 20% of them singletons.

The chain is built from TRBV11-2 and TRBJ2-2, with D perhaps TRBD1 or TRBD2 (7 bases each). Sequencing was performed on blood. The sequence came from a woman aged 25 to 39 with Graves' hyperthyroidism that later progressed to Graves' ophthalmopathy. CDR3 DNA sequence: TGTGCCAGCAGCTTAAGCGGGACAGCGAACACCGGGGAGCTGTTTTTT. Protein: CASSLSGTANTGELFF.